The rows below give T cell receptor beta chains drawn from one sample of a study of blood T cell repertoires in COVID-19. The assay was immunoSEQ multiplex PCR, and TCRdb's table has in-frame clones only and misses some. Of around 230,000 clones detected, 83% appear once; the ten largest clones hold about 2.7%. The sequencing input was peripheral blood. The receptors shown here come from a woman in her thirties or forties with active or convalescent COVID-19. CDR3s include the opening cysteine and the closing phenylalanine or tryptophan. A D gene is named only where the DNA matches it firmly. Size tells how often a clone was seen (once, few, many) or the class of an expanded clone, and some rows leave it out.

size,V,J,D,CDR3,DNA
-,TRBV5-5,TRBJ2-7,TRBD2,CASSPLGGEQYF,TGTGCCAGCAGCCCCCTCGGGGGGGAGCAGTACTTC
-,TRBV3-1/TRBV3-2,TRBJ2-7,-,CASSPAGESYEQYF,TGTGCCAGCAGCCCCGCAGGGGAGTCCTACGAGCAGTACTTC
-,TRBV5-1,TRBJ2-5,-,CASSLQRTQETQYF,TGCGCCAGCAGCTTACAACGTACCCAAGAGACCCAGTACTTC
-,TRBV19,TRBJ1-5,-,CASSIWQAGQPQHF,TGTGCCAGTAGTATTTGGCAGGCGGGACAGCCCCAGCATTTT
-,TRBV7-8,TRBJ1-2,TRBD1,CASRLTGGDPSGYTF,TGTGCCAGCAGACTAACAGGGGGCGATCCTAGTGGCTACACCTTC
many,TRBV21-1,TRBJ1-6,-,CASSKGSAGANSPLHF,TGTGCCAGCAGCAAAGGTTCGGCAGGGGCTAATTCACCCCTCCACTTT
few,TRBV6-2/TRBV6-3,TRBJ2-7,-,CASSYFLANTYEQYF,TGTGCCAGCAGTTACTTCCTAGCCAATACCTACGAGCAGTACTTC
-,TRBV5-1,TRBJ1-2,-,CASSGDNPYGYTF,TGCGCCAGCAGCGGGGACAACCCCTATGGCTACACCTTC
-,TRBV7-9,TRBJ1-3,-,CASGQSSGNTIYF,TGTGCCAGCGGACAGTCCTCTGGAAACACCATATATTTT
-,TRBV7-2,TRBJ1-2,-,CASSAPTGNYGYTF,TGTGCCAGCAGCGCCCCGACAGGAAACTATGGCTACACCTTC
-,TRBV30,TRBJ2-7,TRBD1,CAWNRGTGSSEQYF,TGTGCCTGGAACAGGGGGACAGGGAGTTCCGAGCAGTACTTC
-,TRBV9,TRBJ2-7,TRBD2,CASSVAGSGGYEQYF,TGTGCCAGCAGCGTAGCTGGTAGCGGGGGCTACGAGCAGTACTTC
few,TRBV19,TRBJ2-1,TRBD1,CASSPYGRTGAYNEQFF,TGTGCCAGTAGCCCATACGGTAGGACAGGGGCCTATAATGAGCAGTTCTTC
-,TRBV27,TRBJ2-2,-,CASSFGGTGELFF,TGTGCCAGCAGTTTCGGAGGGACCGGGGAGCTGTTTTTT
-,TRBV14,TRBJ1-1,-,CASSQDLAGWTEAFF,TGTGCCAGCAGCCAAGATTTGGCAGGCTGGACTGAAGCTTTCTTT
-,TRBV21-1,TRBJ1-1,-,CASPYFTGGACHTEAFF,TGTGCCAGCCCCTATTTTACAGGGGGCGCCTGCCACACTGAAGCTTTCTTT
-,TRBV18,TRBJ2-3,-,CASSPSSATTTDTQYF,TGTGCCAGCTCACCCTCTAGCGCGACTACCACAGATACGCAGTATTTT
-,TRBV13,TRBJ2-7,TRBD2,CASSLSGDTYEQYF,TGTGCCAGCAGCCTTAGCGGGGATACCTACGAGCAGTACTTC
-,TRBV19,TRBJ1-2,-,CASTPRPGLDYGYTF,TGTGCCAGTACCCCCCGGCCAGGATTGGACTATGGCTACACCTTC
-,TRBV30,TRBJ1-1,-,CAWSMNTEAFF,TGTGCCTGGAGCATGAACACTGAAGCTTTCTTT
-,TRBV11-1,TRBJ2-6,-,CASSLLEAGANVLTF,TGTGCCAGCAGCTTACTAGAGGCCGGGGCCAACGTCCTGACTTTC
few,TRBV4-3,TRBJ1-4,-,CASSQDTTNEKLFF,TGCGCCAGCAGCCAAGACACAACTAATGAAAAACTGTTTTTT
once,TRBV3-1/TRBV3-2,TRBJ1-5,-,CASSQGLRGVTQPQHF,TGTGCCAGCAGCCAAGGTTTGCGGGGGGTCACTCAGCCCCAGCATTTC